Below, 17 T cell receptor beta chains from the same sample are listed, as sequenced in a study of beta chain features in type 1 diabetes. Overall study findings and caveats: In all four CD4+ subsets, TCRB CDR3 length was significantly, moderately reduced in type 1 diabetes.

Sequenced material consisted of expressed TCRB transcripts (all of the isolated RNA was reverse transcribed). TCRdb's table, derived via immunoSEQ multiplex PCR, lists solely in-frame clones and lacks some. Of around 650,000 clones in the sample, around an eighth were seen once. For these TCRs, the target antigens are not known. The sequenced sample was naive CD4+ T cells from blood. These receptors were obtained from a man aged 25 to 40 with type 1 diabetes.

This rearrangement joins TRBV7-3 to TRBJ2-1; 9 bases fit TRBD1. V lost 5 bases, J lost 4 bases, and 6 bases stayed unmatched. This CDR3 spans 15 amino acids. The V gene's germline CDR1 is SGHTA and CDR2 FQGTGA. CDR3 in amino acids: CASSRGGQGYNEQFF. The DNA of the CDR3 is TGTGCCAGCAGCCGCGGAGGACAGGGGTACAATGAGCAGTTCTTC.

The genes are TRBV18 and TRBJ2-5; 8 bases map to TRBD1. The ends lost 6 bases at V and 0 bases at J; junction bases unmatched: 3. The CDR3 sequence is 14 residues long. Germline values: CDR1 KGHSH, CDR2 LQKENI. CDR3 bases: TGTGCCAGCTCGCGACAGGGGTACCAAGAGACCCAGTACTTC. It specifies CASSRQGYQETQYF. The full variable domain, rest sourced from reference TRBV18 and TRBJ2-5, is NAGVMQNPRHLVRRRGQEARLRCSPMKGHSHVYWYRQLPEEGLKFMVYLQKENIIDESGMPKERFSAEFPKEGPSILRIQQVVRGDSAAYFCASSRQGYQETQYFGPGTRLLVL.

The rearrangement links TRBV7-9 to TRBJ1-3, with D possibly matching TRBD1 (6 bases). This CDR3 has 14 residues. Germline V gene lookup returns CDR1 SEHNR and CDR2 FQNEAQ (reference sequence). With 6 bases removed from V and 0 bases from J, the gap between germline ends came to 9 bases. Written as DNA, the CDR3 is TGTGCCAGCAGGCGGACAGACTCTGGAAACACCATATATTTT. Translation gives CASRRTDSGNTIYF.

The chain couples TRBV9 to TRBJ2-5, with TRBD2 matching over 7 bases. This CDR3 contains 14 residues. J gave up 5 bases and V 0 bases, and 4 bases lay outside the gene matches. Germline loops: CDR1 SGDLS, CDR2 YYNGEE. CDR3 DNA: TGTGCCAGCAGCGTAGTCTCAGCGGGGGAGACCCAGTACTTC. Translation gives CASSVVSAGETQYF.

This clone was counted between two and nine times. The genes are TRBV29-1 and TRBJ1-3, with 9 nucleotides matching TRBD1. Germline CDR1 and CDR2: SQVTM and ANQGSEA. Trimming at V came to 6 bases and at J to 2 bases, leaving 8 bases not matched to a gene. The CDR3 runs 15 residues. The DNA of the CDR3 is TGCAGCGTGCGACCGGGACAGGGCCCTGGAAACACCATATATTTT. This codes for CSVRPGQGPGNTIYF.

This clone came up a few times. V is TRBV5-6 and J is TRBJ2-7; D may match TRBD1 or TRBD2 (5 bases each). Germline values: CDR1 SGHDT, CDR2 YYEEEE. V was clipped by 1 base and J by 6 bases, with 11 bases between them. The CDR3 is made up of 13 amino acids. The CDR3 here is CASSLSAGTEQYF. CDR3 DNA: TGTGCCAGCAGCTTGAGCGCAGGGACCGAGCAGTACTTC.

The J gene is TRBJ1-5, the V gene TRBV18; D call uncertain. The CDR3 has 14 amino acids. Germline CDR1 and CDR2: KGHSH and LQKENI. V dropped 5 bases and J dropped 2 bases, with 10 bases sitting between them. The CDR3 DNA reads as TGTGCCAGCTCAGGTGAGGGAGGCAATCAGCCCCAGCATTTT. Protein: CASSGEGGNQPQHF.

V and J are TRBV7-2 and TRBJ2-4; D is possibly TRBD1 (6 bases). The ends were cut back, 0 bases at V and 2 bases at J, with 14 bases in the middle. This CDR3 comprises 17 residues. Per germline, CDR1 SGHTA and CDR2 FQGNSA. The CDR3 nucleotides read TGTGCCAGCAGCTTAGCGCTGGGGGCCGGAACCAAAAACATTCAGTACTTC. Translating gives CASSLALGAGTKNIQYF.

This clone occurred a few times. V gene TRBV25-1 combines with J gene TRBJ1-5; the D is unclear. Germline V gives CDR1 MGHDK, CDR2 SYGVNS. The length of the CDR3 is 14 residues. The V and J ends lost 2 bases and 1 base respectively, with 6 bases between them. CDR3 in amino acids: CASSEGISNQPQHF. CDR3 sequence (DNA): TGTGCCAGCAGTGAAGGGATCAGCAATCAGCCCCAGCATTTT.

This clone was counted between two and nine times. The gene calls are TRBV4-3 and TRBJ1-5; D uncertain. The CDR3 is 13 residues long. CDR1 is LGHNA and CDR2 is YSLEER in the germline V gene. Trimming took 0 bases from V and 4 from J, leaving 4 bases between them. The CDR3 region has the DNA TGCGCCAGCAGCCAAGAAACAAATCAGCCCCAGCATTTT. Translating it yields CASSQETNQPQHF.

This sequence joins TRBV2 and TRBJ2-7; 8 bases line up with TRBD1. Germline values: CDR1 SNHLY, CDR2 FYNNEI. V lost 6 bases to trimming and J lost 0 bases; unmatched junction nucleotides: 4. This CDR3 region has 14 residues. CDR3 DNA: TGTGCCAGCAGGAGGGGACAGGACTCCTACGAGCAGTACTTC. This encodes CASRRGQDSYEQYF.

The CDR3 here is CSATGGTGDYGYTF. In nucleotides, the CDR3 is TGCAGCGCTACCGGTGGGACAGGGGACTATGGCTACACCTTC. The chain combines TRBV29-1 with TRBJ1-2, with 10 bases aligning to TRBD1. V shed 7 bases and J 3 bases; nucleotides not matched to a gene: 8. CDR3 length: 14 residues. The germline CDR1 and CDR2 sequences are SQVTM and ANQGSEA.

The CDR3 loop is CASSVDPSTNEKLFF. As DNA, the CDR3 is TGTGCCAGCAGCGTAGACCCCTCAACTAATGAAAAACTGTTTTTT. The chain combines TRBV9 with TRBJ1-4; no reliable D call. This CDR3 has 15 amino acids. V was cut by 0 bases and J by 0 bases, with 6 bases left in between. CDR1 SGDLS and CDR2 YYNGEE come from the germline V gene.

This clone has just a few counts. The chain couples TRBV18 to TRBJ1-2; 10 bases are a match to TRBD1. Germline V CDR1 and CDR2: KGHSH, LQKENI. The CDR3 contains 15 residues. The ends lost 5 bases at V and 1 base at J; junction bases unmatched: 4. DNA for the CDR3: TGTGCCAGCTCATTCGGACAGGGGGATAACTATGGCTACACCTTC. Its translation is CASSFGQGDNYGYTF. The full variable domain, in which reference TRBV18 and TRBJ1-2 provide the parts outside the CDR3, is NAGVMQNPRHLVRRRGQEARLRCSPMKGHSHVYWYRQLPEEGLKFMVYLQKENIIDESGMPKERFSAEFPKEGPSILRIQQVVRGDSAAYFCASSFGQGDNYGYTFGSGTRLTVV.

This clone was seen a handful of times. The chain carries TRBV9 and TRBJ1-2, with D maybe TRBD1 (5 bases). V dropped 6 bases and J dropped 1 base, with 16 bases sitting between them. This CDR3 is built from 15 residues. Germline assignment: CDR1 SGDLS and CDR2 YYNGEE. CDR3: CASTRGDRDNYGYTF. DNA of the CDR3: TGTGCCAGCACTCGAGGAGACAGAGATAACTATGGCTACACCTTC.

This clone appeared a few times. V and J are TRBV4-1 and TRBJ2-1, with 8 bases that match TRBD1. J gave up 12 bases and V 4 bases, and 14 bases lay outside the gene matches. Germline V gene lookup returns CDR1 MGHRA and CDR2 YSYEKL. The CDR3 is 15 amino acids. DNA for the CDR3: TGCGCCAGCAGCCGGCTGGGACAGGTCGGGCCAGCGCAGTTCTTC. Its protein is CASSRLGQVGPAQFF.

The V gene is TRBV5-4, the J gene TRBJ2-5; D gene uncertain. Germline V gene data show CDR1 as SGHNT and CDR2 as YYREEE (reference sequence). V was shortened by 6 bases and J by 0 bases, with 3 bases between the two germline ends. The CDR3 length is 11 residues. CDR3 in DNA: TGTGCCAGCAACAACCAAGAGACCCAGTACTTC. Translation gives CASNNQETQYF.